Presented here are 29 T cell receptor beta chains from one specimen sequenced in a study of cytomegalovirus exposure and HLA in healthy donors. Primers included in the PCR were 60 Vbeta and 13 Jbeta primers. Method: immunoSEQ multiplex PCR; TCRdb's copy keeps in-frame clones and lacks some. The sample holds approximately 140,000 clones, 75% to 85% seen once. The sequencing input was PBMCs. These receptors all stem from a man aged 45-60 years in good health and CMV-seropositive.

The genes are TRBV6-1 and TRBJ1-5; 10 bases line up with TRBD1. V was clipped by 4 bases and J by 2 bases; unmatched bases: 2. This CDR3 region has 15 residues. Looked up from germline, CDR1 is MNHNS and CDR2 is SASEGT. CDR3: CASSAGTGGNQPQHF. The CDR3 region has the DNA TGTGCCAGCAGTGCCGGGACAGGGGGCAATCAGCCCCAGCATTTT.

The count of this clone is one. The gene calls are TRBV5-1 and TRBJ2-6; 7 nucleotides align to TRBD1. CDR3 length: 17 amino acids. J was trimmed by 0 bases and V by 4 bases; bases with no gene match: 7. Germline loops: CDR1 SGHRS, CDR2 YFSETQ. CDR3 in DNA: TGCGCCAGCAGCCCGGGACAGACCCACTCTGGGGCCAACGTCCTGACTTTC. Protein: CASSPGQTHSGANVLTF.

The V gene is TRBV29-1, the J gene TRBJ1-2; TRBD1 agrees at 7 bases. Germline CDR1 is SQVTM and CDR2 is ANQGSEA. This CDR3 region has 11 residues. Trimming cost V 6 bases and J 7 bases; bases outside gene matches: 5. CDR3: CSVGTDLGYTF. The CDR3 DNA is TGCAGCGTCGGGACAGATCTTGGCTACACCTTC.

The J gene is TRBJ1-1, the V gene TRBV30; D is unresolved. Trimming removed 3 bases at V and 3 bases at J, with 8 bases between. The germline V gene encodes CDR1 GTSNPN and CDR2 SVGIG (reference sequence). The CDR3 contains 12 residues. The CDR3 nucleotides are TGTGCCTGGAGGCGGCGGGACACTGAAGCTTTCTTT. Its protein product is CAWRRRDTEAFF.

This sequence joins TRBV27 and TRBJ2-3; D is unresolved. The germline V gene has CDR1 MNHEY and CDR2 SMNVEV (reference sequence). The V end lost 3 bases, the J end lost 6 bases, and 16 bases lay between the germline ends. There are 15 residues in the CDR3. The CDR3 spells CASSFRLPFLDTQYF. The CDR3 nucleotides read TGTGCCAGCAGTTTCAGACTTCCTTTCCTGGATACGCAGTATTTT.

V is TRBV6-1 and J is TRBJ2-5; 7 bases align to TRBD2. The germline CDR1 and CDR2 sequences are MNHNS and SASEGT. The CDR3 sequence is 15 residues long. V was pared by 3 bases and J by 6 bases, with 10 bases of the junction left unmatched. The CDR3 region is CASSDKLGGGKTQYF. In DNA form, the CDR3 reads TGTGCCAGCAGTGATAAGTTGGGGGGAGGGAAGACCCAGTACTTC.

The rearrangement joins TRBV11-1 to TRBJ2-5; 10 bases fit TRBD1. This CDR3 is built from 15 residues. Germline trimming cut 3 bases from V and 2 bases from J; bases unmatched to any gene: 3. CDR1 and CDR2 (germline): SGHAT, FQDESV (reference sequence). DNA for the CDR3: TGTGCCAGCAGCTTCTTGGACAGGGGGCAAGAGACCCAGTACTTC. This encodes CASSFLDRGQETQYF.

V is TRBV9 and J is TRBJ2-2; TRBD1 aligns across 9 bases. CDR1 and CDR2 (germline): SGDLS, YYNGEE. This CDR3 spans 17 amino acids. V trimming: 4 bases; J trimming: 5 bases; junction bases outside the gene matches: 12. The CDR3 spells CASSTPLPGQGTGELFF. In DNA, the CDR3 is TGTGCCAGCAGCACACCTTTACCGGGACAGGGTACCGGGGAGCTGTTTTTT.

This clone was seen a few times. The chain recombines TRBV29-1 with TRBJ2-7; 9 bases map to TRBD1. Germline CDR1 is SQVTM and CDR2 is ANQGSEA. The length of the CDR3 is 13 residues. V gave up 3 bases and J gave up 9 bases; unmatched junction bases: 9. In nucleotides, the CDR3 is TGCAGCGTTGAGGGACAGGGAGACGGTGGGCAGTACTTC. This codes for CSVEGQGDGGQYF.

V gene TRBV10-3 combines with J gene TRBJ2-3, with D possibly TRBD2 on 6 matching bases. CDR1 and CDR2 (germline): ENHRY, SYGVKD. With 4 bases removed from V and 0 bases from J, the gap between germline ends came to 11 bases. The CDR3 contains 15 residues. CDR3 DNA sequence: TGTGCCATCAGTGGAGAGCGGGTTAGCACAGATACGCAGTATTTT. Translated: CAISGERVSTDTQYF.

This clone was detected only once. J is TRBJ2-1 and V is TRBV28; D not resolved. Germline V gives CDR1 MDHEN, CDR2 SYDVKM. This CDR3 spans 12 amino acids. V was pared by 8 bases and J by 5 bases, with 10 bases between. CDR3 amino acids: CASRKSDNEQFF. CDR3 nucleotide sequence: TGTGCCAGCCGCAAGAGCGACAATGAGCAGTTCTTC.

The chain couples TRBV6-1 to TRBJ2-1; TRBD2 agrees at 9 bases. CDR3 length: 17 amino acids. Germline V lookup: CDR1 MNHNS, CDR2 SASEGT. Trimming removed 0 bases from V and 5 bases from J; junction bases left unmatched: 8. The chain's CDR3 is CASSEALAGRRDNEQFF. The CDR3 DNA reads as TGTGCCAGCAGTGAAGCGCTAGCGGGAAGAAGAGACAATGAGCAGTTCTTC.

In its sample, this clone was seen once. This chain joins TRBV28 and TRBJ1-5, with 7 bases lining up with TRBD1. V lost 5 bases to trimming and J lost 7 bases; unmatched junction nucleotides: 8. Germline assignment: CDR1 MDHEN and CDR2 SYDVKM. This CDR3 has 14 residues. CDR3 bases: TGTGCCAGCAGTCTCAGGGGGACCAGCCAGCCCCAGCATTTT. It specifies CASSLRGTSQPQHF.

Turning to this clone: Germline is not matched at one junction end, which may reflect a read error. The V gene is TRBV7-9, the J gene TRBJ1-2; 9 bases are shared with TRBD1. CDR1 and CDR2 (germline): SEHNR, FQNEAQ (reference sequence). The CDR3 contains 15 residues. The CDR3 coding sequence is TGTTCCAGCAGACAGCCACCCCGACAGGGGGGGAACTACACCTTC. Translation: CSSRQPPRQGGNYTF.

V and J are TRBV30 and TRBJ1-4, with D possibly being TRBD1 (6 bases). Looked up from germline, CDR1 is GTSNPN and CDR2 is SVGIG (reference sequence). The CDR3 is 13 amino acids. The V end was cut by 4 bases, the J end by 8 bases, with 14 bases between. Written as DNA, the CDR3 is TGTGCCTGGAACACGGGACATATCGAAAAACTGTTTTTT. It translates to CAWNTGHIEKLFF.

V usage is TRBV5-1 and J usage is TRBJ1-3; D is unclear. In germline, CDR1 is SGHRS, CDR2 YFSETQ. The CDR3 covers 15 residues. Trimming took 0 bases from V and 2 from J, leaving 9 bases between them. The CDR3 region is CASSLGRQAGNTIYF. For the CDR3, the DNA is TGCGCCAGCAGCTTGGGGCGTCAGGCTGGAAACACCATATATTTT.

J is TRBJ1-1 and V is TRBV5-1; D call uncertain. Deletions cut 4 bases from V and 3 bases from J, with 10 bases between. This CDR3 contains 13 residues. The V gene's germline CDR1 is SGHRS and CDR2 YFSETQ. CDR3: CASSADGDTEAFF. The CDR3 DNA is TGCGCCAGCAGCGCTGACGGAGACACTGAAGCTTTCTTT.

This chain connects TRBV28 to TRBJ2-1; TRBD2 matches 10 bases. V was clipped by 6 bases and J by 1 base; unmatched bases: 18. Germline values: CDR1 MDHEN, CDR2 SYDVKM. There are 20 residues in the CDR3. The CDR3 nucleotides read TGTGCCAGCAGCCCCCACGGCAGCGGGAGGGCCTTGGAATCCTACAATGAGCAGTTCTTC. Amino acids: CASSPHGSGRALESYNEQFF.

This rearrangement joins TRBV6-1 to TRBJ2-4; maybe TRBD2 (6 bases). Trimming removed 3 bases from V and 1 base from J, with 13 bases in between. The CDR3 has 16 amino acids. Germline CDR1 MNHNS, CDR2 SASEGT. As DNA, the CDR3 is TGTGCCAGCAGTGACGAAGGGGCGGGGGCCAAAAACATTCAGTACTTC. Encoded protein: CASSDEGAGAKNIQYF.

The gene calls are TRBV11-2 and TRBJ2-7; 7 bases map to TRBD1. In germline, CDR1 is SGHAT, CDR2 FQNNGV. V was clipped by 3 bases and J by 5 bases; unmatched bases: 13. The CDR3 is 16 residues long. The CDR3 bases are TGTGCCAGCAGCTTCCCACAGGGGTCAGTTTCTCACGAGCAGTACTTC. Translating gives CASSFPQGSVSHEQYF.

This clone came up once. The chain has TRBV27 and TRBJ2-1; weak D call: TRBD2 (6 bases). The CDR3 spans 15 residues. The germline V gene has CDR1 MNHEY and CDR2 SMNVEV (reference sequence). V was clipped by 3 bases and J by 1 base, with 10 bases between them. The CDR3 nucleotides read TGTGCCAGCAGTTTCCGGGAGTATTCCTACAATGAGCAGTTCTTC. Amino acids: CASSFREYSYNEQFF.

The chain combines TRBV7-9 with TRBJ1-4; TRBD1 matches at 9 bases. V lost 4 bases and J lost 7; bases outside the gene matches: 10. In germline, CDR1 is SEHNR, CDR2 FQNEAQ (reference sequence). The CDR3 is made up of 16 amino acids. CDR3 protein: CASSSTPGQGPEKLFF. As DNA, the CDR3 is TGTGCCAGCAGCTCAACGCCTGGACAGGGGCCTGAAAAACTGTTTTTT.

This chain links TRBV5-6 with TRBJ2-7; 9 bases align to TRBD2. Trimming cost V 6 bases and J 5 bases; bases outside gene matches: 12. This CDR3 is built from 15 residues. The germline CDR1 and CDR2 sequences are SGHDT and YYEEEE. This chain's CDR3 is CASTPLAGESHEQYF. In DNA form, the CDR3 reads TGTGCCAGCACCCCTTTAGCGGGAGAGTCCCACGAGCAGTACTTC. Supplemented by reference TRBV5-6 and TRBJ2-7, the full variable domain reads DAGVTQSPTHLIKTRGQQVTLRCSPKSGHDTVSWYQQALGQGPQFIFQYYEEEERQRGNFPDRFSGHQFPNYSSELNVNALLLGDSALYLCASTPLAGESHEQYFGPGTRLTVT.

In this sample, this clone turned up a few times. The rearrangement links TRBV28 to TRBJ2-3; no reliable D call. V lost 6 bases and J lost 0, with 16 bases in between. Per the germline V gene, CDR1 is MDHEN and CDR2 is SYDVKM. The CDR3 extends over 16 amino acids. The CDR3 protein is CASSFLGDSSTDTQYF. As DNA, the CDR3 is TGTGCCAGCAGCTTCCTAGGAGACTCTAGCACAGATACGCAGTATTTT.

This clone was seen once. V and J are TRBV29-1 and TRBJ1-2; D is possibly TRBD1 (5 bases). CDR1 and CDR2 from the germline V gene are SQVTM and ANQGSEA. The CDR3 is made up of 12 amino acids. V shed 3 bases and J shed 5 bases, with 10 bases lying between them. The CDR3: CSVDRRVYGYTF. CDR3 sequence (DNA): TGCAGCGTTGACCGCAGGGTTTATGGCTACACCTTC. Combining the CDR3 with reference TRBV29-1 and TRBJ1-2 gives the whole variable domain SAVISQKPSRDICQRGTSLTIQCQVDSQVTMMFWYRQQPGQSLTLIATANQGSEATYESGFVIDKFPISRPNLTFSTLTVSNMSPEDSSIYLCSVDRRVYGYTFGSGTRLTVV.

This rearrangement joins TRBV10-3 to TRBJ2-1, with TRBD2 as a possible D gene (6 bases). CDR3 length equals 14 residues. The germline gives CDR1 ENHRY, CDR2 SYGVKD. Trimming pared 6 bases from V and 4 bases from J, leaving 13 bases between. The CDR3 DNA reads as TGTGCCATCAGACCGGGACTGGATTACAATGAGCAGTTCTTC. Its translation: CAIRPGLDYNEQFF.

There are a few counts of this clone. CDR3 bases: TGCAGCGTTTCGGTCGGCCAGACTAGCGGGACCAATGAGCAGTTCTTC. As protein: CSVSVGQTSGTNEQFF. This chain joins TRBV29-1 and TRBJ2-1; 11 positions agree with TRBD2. Per germline, CDR1 SQVTM and CDR2 ANQGSEA. Trimming took 5 bases from V and 6 from J; bases not matched to a gene: 12. The CDR3 consists of 16 residues.

The V call is TRBV7-8, the J call TRBJ1-3, with 7 bases aligning to TRBD1. CDR1 SGHVS and CDR2 FQNEAQ come from the germline V gene. The trim removed 5 bases at V and 1 base at J, leaving 17 bases unmatched. The CDR3 contains 19 residues. The CDR3 nucleotides read TGTGCCAGCAGCATCCAGGGGGGCGAACCGACTAGATCTGGAAACACCATATATTTT. Its translation: CASSIQGGEPTRSGNTIYF.

The chain carries TRBV27 and TRBJ2-7; D gene unclear. Trimming removed 3 bases at V and 9 bases at J, with 18 bases between. Germline V gives CDR1 MNHEY, CDR2 SMNVEV (reference sequence). This CDR3 has 14 residues. CDR3 amino acids: CASSLSYNSFAQYF. The CDR3 coding sequence is TGTGCCAGCAGTTTGTCTTATAACAGCTTCGCGCAGTACTTC.